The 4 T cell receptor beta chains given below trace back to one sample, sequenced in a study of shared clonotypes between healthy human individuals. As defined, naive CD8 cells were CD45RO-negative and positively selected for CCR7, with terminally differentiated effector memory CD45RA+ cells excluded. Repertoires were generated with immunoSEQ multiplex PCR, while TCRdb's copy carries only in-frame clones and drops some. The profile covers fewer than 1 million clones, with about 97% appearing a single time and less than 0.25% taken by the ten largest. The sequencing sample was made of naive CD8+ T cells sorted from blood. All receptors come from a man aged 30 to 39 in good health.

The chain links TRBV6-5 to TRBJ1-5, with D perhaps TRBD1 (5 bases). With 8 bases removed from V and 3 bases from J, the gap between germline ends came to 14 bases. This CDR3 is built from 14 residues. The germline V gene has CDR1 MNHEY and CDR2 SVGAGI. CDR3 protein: CASGTGTINQPQHF. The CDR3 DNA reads TGTGCCAGCGGAACCGGGACTATCAATCAGCCCCAGCATTTT.

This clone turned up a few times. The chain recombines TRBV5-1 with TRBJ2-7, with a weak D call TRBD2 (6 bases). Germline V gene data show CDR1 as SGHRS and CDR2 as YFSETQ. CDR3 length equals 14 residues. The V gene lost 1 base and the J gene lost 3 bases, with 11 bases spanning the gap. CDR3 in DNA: TGCGCCAGCAGCTTGACGGGAGCCCTCTACGAGCAGTACTTC. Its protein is CASSLTGALYEQYF.

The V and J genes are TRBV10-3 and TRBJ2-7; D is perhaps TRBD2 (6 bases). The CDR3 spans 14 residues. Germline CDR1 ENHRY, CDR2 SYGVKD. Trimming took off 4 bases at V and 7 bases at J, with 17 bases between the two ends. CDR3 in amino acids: CAISVRAFGLEQYF. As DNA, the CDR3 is TGTGCCATCAGTGTTAGGGCTTTCGGACTAGAGCAGTACTTC.

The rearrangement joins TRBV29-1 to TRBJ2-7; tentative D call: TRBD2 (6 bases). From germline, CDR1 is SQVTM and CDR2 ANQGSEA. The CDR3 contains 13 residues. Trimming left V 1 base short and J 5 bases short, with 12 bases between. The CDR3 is CSVEAGAGHEQYF. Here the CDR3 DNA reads TGCAGCGTTGAAGCGGGAGCCGGCCACGAGCAGTACTTC.